Each of the 25 T cell receptor beta chains below was sequenced from the same sample in a study of T cell repertoires in cytomegalovirus infection. The antigens these receptors bind are not known. TCRdb reanalysed the reads using MiXCR and keeps one entry per CDR3 protein. The data show about 330,000 distinct CDR3 sequences, with roughly 34% seen just once and less than 15% held by the top ten. The sequencing here drew on cultured PBMCs, taken from culture after CMV antigen stimulation. The receptors here all came from a human donor in good health (CMV status not recorded). Some clones in this sample may be carry-over from other donors' samples.

This chain uses TRBV12-3 or TRBV12-4 with TRBJ2-2; possibly TRBD2 for D (7 bases). Trimming took 5 bases from V and 4 from J, leaving 14 bases between them. This CDR3 has 15 amino acids. Here the CDR3 DNA reads TGTGCCAGCAGTCCAGGACTAGGGGGCACCGGGGAGCTGTTTTTT. Amino acid sequence: CASSPGLGGTGELFF.

This clonotype was observed a handful of times. In nucleotides, the CDR3 is TGTGCCAGCAGCTTATCACTAGCGGGACCATGGACAGATACGCAGTATTTT. This gives the protein CASSLSLAGPWTDTQYF. The chain carries TRBV7-2 and TRBJ2-3; 10 nucleotides line up with TRBD2. V lost 2 bases and J lost 3; bases outside the gene matches: 8. The CDR3 covers 17 residues. The germline V gene has CDR1 SGHTA and CDR2 FQGNSA.

This clonotype was seen repeatedly, ten times or more. The chain is built from TRBV7-2 and TRBJ2-5; 8 positions match TRBD2. Germline lookup yields CDR1 SGHTA and CDR2 FQGNSA. With V trimmed by 5 bases and J by 5 bases, 7 bases remained unmatched. This CDR3 has 14 amino acids. The CDR3: CASSRGGAAETQYF. CDR3 DNA sequence: TGTGCCAGCAGCCGGGGGGGCGCGGCGGAGACCCAGTACTTC.

This clonotype has only a few counts. This chain joins TRBV6-2 or TRBV6-3 and TRBJ1-4, with no clear D. V lost 4 bases, J lost 5 bases, and 11 bases lay in between. This CDR3 region has 14 residues. From germline, CDR1 is MNHEY and CDR2 SVGEGT. CDR3 region: CASSSPVENEKLFF. CDR3 DNA: TGTGCCAGCAGTTCCCCCGTGGAAAATGAAAAACTGTTTTTT.

CDR3 sequence: CASSFAGSQETQYF. DNA of the CDR3: TGTGCCAGCAGCTTCGCGGGAAGCCAAGAGACCCAGTACTTC. This sequence joins TRBV7-9 and TRBJ2-5, with D perhaps matching TRBD2 (6 bases). V gave up 3 bases and J gave up 1 base, with 9 bases separating them. Germline V CDR1 and CDR2: SEHNR, FQNEAQ (reference sequence). The CDR3 spans 14 residues.

The chain's CDR3 is CASSAQQGSVGYTF. The CDR3 coding sequence is TGTGCCAGCAGCGCCCAACAGGGGTCGGTTGGCTACACCTTC. The chain employs TRBV2 and TRBJ1-2; 7 bases align to TRBD1. This CDR3 comprises 14 residues. Germline CDR1 and CDR2: SNHLY and FYNNEI. V lost 6 bases, J lost 7 bases, and 11 bases stayed unmatched.

The V and J genes are TRBV24-1 and TRBJ1-2; 7 bases align to TRBD1. The CDR3 runs 16 residues. With V trimmed by 7 bases and J by 4 bases, 14 bases remained unmatched. Germline values: CDR1 KGHDR, CDR2 SFDVKD. Written as DNA, the CDR3 is TGTGCCACCAGGCCTACAGGGGATCTCCACCCCTATGGCTACACCTTC. It yields the protein CATRPTGDLHPYGYTF.

This chain links TRBV20-1 with TRBJ2-1, with a possible D match to TRBD1 (5 bases). CDR3 size: 14 residues. Germline values: CDR1 DFQATT, CDR2 SNEGSKA (reference sequence). The V end lost 4 bases, the J end lost 2 bases, and 12 bases lay between the germline ends. The DNA for the CDR3 is TGCAGTGCTAAGACTCCCAGGGCCTACAATGAGCAGTTCTTC. Translation gives CSAKTPRAYNEQFF.

The chain carries TRBV11-3 and TRBJ1-6, with TRBD1 identical over 7 bases. This CDR3 is built from 14 residues. Germline V gives CDR1 SGHNT, CDR2 YENEEA. The V gene end was trimmed by 2 bases and the J gene end by 7 bases; junction bases not matched to a gene: 2. The DNA of the CDR3 is TGTGCCAGCAGCTTAAACAGGGGAAATTCACCCCTCCACTTT. Translated, it gives CASSLNRGNSPLHF.

The genes are TRBV6-6 and TRBJ1-2, with D tentatively TRBD1 (6 bases). In germline, CDR1 is MNHNY, CDR2 SVGAGI (reference sequence). The CDR3 length is 15 residues. The germline V and J ends were trimmed by 7 bases and 8 bases, with 23 bases remaining between them. CDR3 DNA: TGTGCCAGCAAATCTATTAGAACAGGGATGCGGGGCTACACCTTC. Translation gives CASKSIRTGMRGYTF.

V gene TRBV29-1 combines with J gene TRBJ2-1, with 12 positions matching TRBD2. Germline V gives CDR1 SQVTM, CDR2 ANQGSEA. The V segment lost 8 bases and the J segment 3 bases; nucleotides outside the gene matches: 5. The CDR3 is 14 amino acids. Here the CDR3 DNA reads TGCAGCTCTAGCGGGAGGGGGGGCTACAATGAGCAGTTCTTC. Encoded protein: CSSSGRGGYNEQFF.

This clonotype was found a few times. The J gene is TRBJ2-7, the V gene TRBV3-1; a possible D gene is TRBD2 (6 bases). Trimming took off 1 base at V and 3 bases at J, with 10 bases between the two ends. The CDR3 has 14 amino acids. Germline V gene sequence: CDR1 LGHDT, CDR2 YNNKEL (reference sequence). CDR3 coding DNA: TGTGCCAGCAGCCAAGTTAGCGGAGGCTACGAGCAGTACTTC. Translated, it gives CASSQVSGGYEQYF.

The chain combines TRBV4-1 with TRBJ2-1; 14 bases agree with TRBD2. Germline V CDR1 and CDR2: MGHRA, YSYEKL. This CDR3 has 17 amino acids. Trimming took 4 bases from V and 6 from J; bases not matched to a gene: 8. The CDR3 here is CASSPLTGTSGSNEQFF. For the CDR3, the DNA is TGCGCCAGCAGCCCTTTAACCGGGACTAGCGGGAGCAATGAGCAGTTCTTC.

This clonotype was picked up a small number of times. The chain links TRBV6-2 or TRBV6-3 to TRBJ2-1, with no clear D. CDR1 MNHEY and CDR2 SVGEGT come from the germline V gene. This CDR3 region has 16 residues. V was clipped by 6 bases and J by 7 bases, with 22 bases between them. DNA for the CDR3: TGTGCCAGCAGCCCACGGTGGGGATCCGATCGGAATGAGCAGTTCTTC. This gives the protein CASSPRWGSDRNEQFF.

The CDR3 is CATSRSGPNYGYTF. CDR3 in DNA: TGCGCCACCTCCCGCTCCGGACCTAACTATGGCTACACCTTC. V usage is TRBV4-1 and J usage is TRBJ1-2; D is ambiguous. The CDR3 is made up of 14 amino acids. Germline-derived CDR1 and CDR2 are MGHRA and YSYEKL. V dropped 10 bases and J dropped 0 bases, with 15 bases sitting between them.

This clonotype was counted only a few times. V and J are TRBV7-2 and TRBJ1-2; possibly TRBD1 for D (6 bases). The length of the CDR3 is 15 residues. V shed 5 bases and J shed 0 bases, with 13 bases lying between them. Germline V gene sequence: CDR1 SGHTA, CDR2 FQGNSA. The CDR3 sequence: CASSPEGGANYGYTF. CDR3 nucleotides: TGTGCCAGCAGCCCCGAGGGGGGTGCTAACTATGGCTACACCTTC.

A few counts support this clonotype. The chain is built from TRBV7-9 and TRBJ1-5; D call uncertain. The germline V gene encodes CDR1 SEHNR and CDR2 FQNEAQ (reference sequence). Trimming cost V 5 bases and J 5 bases, with 10 bases left between them. CDR3 length equals 13 residues. This chain's CDR3 is CASSPGSHQPQHF. CDR3 bases: TGTGCCAGCAGCCCGGGATCCCATCAGCCCCAGCATTTT.

This rearrangement joins TRBV7-9 to TRBJ2-7, with D possibly being TRBD1 (5 bases). This CDR3 is built from 15 residues. V dropped 7 bases and J dropped 8 bases, with 24 bases sitting between them. From germline, CDR1 is SEHNR and CDR2 FQNEAQ (reference sequence). The CDR3 loop is CASTSTLGDWQKQYV. Written as DNA, the CDR3 is TGTGCCAGCACCAGTACGCTAGGGGATTGGCAAAAGCAGTACGTC.

This clonotype was found once. This chain connects TRBV18 to TRBJ2-7; TRBD1 matches 8 bases. Germline V lookup: CDR1 KGHSH, CDR2 LQKENI. The V gene end was trimmed by 5 bases and the J gene end by 2 bases; junction bases not matched to a gene: 11. The CDR3 consists of 16 residues. The CDR3 DNA reads as TGTGCCAGCTCATTTGACAGGGGATCAGTCGCCTACGAGCAGTACTTC. It is translated as CASSFDRGSVAYEQYF.

The rearrangement joins TRBV19 to TRBJ2-2, with 7 positions matching TRBD1. CDR3 length: 16 amino acids. V lost 5 bases, J lost 6 bases, and 12 bases stayed unmatched. Germline loops: CDR1 LNHDA, CDR2 SQIVND (reference sequence). The CDR3 nucleotides read TGTGCCAGTAGTCCTCGTCGGGACAGTTTGTCCGGGGAGCTGTTTTTT. Its translation: CASSPRRDSLSGELFF.

The chain employs TRBV27 and TRBJ2-1; perhaps TRBD1 as D (5 bases). The ends were cut back, 8 bases at V and 10 bases at J, with 21 bases in the middle. The CDR3 is made up of 14 amino acids. Germline CDR1 is MNHEY and CDR2 is SMNVEV (reference sequence). Here the CDR3 reads CASWGATPVGEQFF. CDR3 sequence (DNA): TGTGCCAGCTGGGGCGCAACCCCTGTAGGAGAGCAGTTCTTC.

This clonotype occurred many times. The chain couples TRBV7-2 to TRBJ2-2, with 10 bases fitting TRBD2. The germline CDR1 and CDR2 sequences are SGHTA and FQGNSA. With 6 bases clipped from V and 6 bases from J, the junction kept 7 bases outside the gene matches. The CDR3 spans 15 residues. DNA of the CDR3: TGTGCCAGCAGTCTAAGCGGGAGGGCTTCCGGGGAGCTGTTTTTT. It is translated as CASSLSGRASGELFF. Combining the CDR3 with reference TRBV7-2 and TRBJ2-2 gives the whole variable domain GAGVSQSPSNKVTEKGKDVELRCDPISGHTALYWYRQSLGQGLEFLIYFQGNSAPDKSGLPSDRFSAERTGGSVSTLTIQRTQQEDSAVYLCASSLSGRASGELFFGEGSRLTVL.

This clonotype has just a few counts. This chain uses TRBV4-3 with TRBJ1-2; the D gene is possibly TRBD1 (5 bases). Trimming took off 0 bases at V and 7 bases at J, with 12 bases between the two ends. This CDR3 spans 14 amino acids. From germline, CDR1 is LGHNA and CDR2 YSLEER. CDR3 in amino acids: CASSQEEKGAGYTF. CDR3 DNA: TGCGCCAGCAGCCAAGAAGAAAAAGGGGCTGGCTACACCTTC.

The V and J genes are TRBV27 and TRBJ2-1; 9 bases align to TRBD2. The germline CDR1 and CDR2 sequences are MNHEY and SMNVEV (reference sequence). The CDR3 sequence is 15 residues long. V shed 6 bases, J shed 7 bases, and the junction held 10 bases outside the gene matches. CDR3 protein: CASSPAGGRVNEQFF. The CDR3 nucleotides are TGTGCCAGCAGCCCGGCCGGCGGGAGGGTGAATGAGCAGTTCTTC.

This clonotype was counted a few times. The chain combines TRBV19 with TRBJ1-2, with TRBD1 matching 8 bases. This CDR3 region has 14 residues. Germline values: CDR1 LNHDA, CDR2 SQIVND (reference sequence). Trimming cost V 3 bases and J 4 bases; bases outside gene matches: 4. DNA for the CDR3: TGTGCCAGTAGTATTGAGGACAGGGTCTATGGCTACACCTTC. This encodes CASSIEDRVYGYTF.